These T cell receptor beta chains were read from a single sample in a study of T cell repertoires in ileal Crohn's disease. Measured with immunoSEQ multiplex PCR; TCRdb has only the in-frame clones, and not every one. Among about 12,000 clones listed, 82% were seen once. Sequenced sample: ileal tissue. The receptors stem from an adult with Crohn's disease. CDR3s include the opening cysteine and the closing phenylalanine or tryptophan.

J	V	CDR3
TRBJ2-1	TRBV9	CASSVEGLAGYNEQFF
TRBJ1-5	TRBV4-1	CASSYDPRDSNQPQHF
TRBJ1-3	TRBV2	CASSEGGGSGNTIYF
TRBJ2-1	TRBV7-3	CASSLMLAVPYNEQFF
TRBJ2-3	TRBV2	CASSRQLSTDTQYF
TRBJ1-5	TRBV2	CASYTGGGGNQPQHF
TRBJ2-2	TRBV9	CASSALVITGELFF
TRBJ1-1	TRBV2	CANKGQENTEAFF
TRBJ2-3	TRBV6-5	CASSYSLQGAQYF
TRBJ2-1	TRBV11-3	CASSQRSSGITIEQFF
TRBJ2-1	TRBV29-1	CSSWTSGMGNEQFF
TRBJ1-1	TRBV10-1	CASSESTGGIFEAFF
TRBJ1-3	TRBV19	CASSTSGTVGNTIYF
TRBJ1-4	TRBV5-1	CASSLGLAGYEKLFF
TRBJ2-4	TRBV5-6	CASSLAGERREYF
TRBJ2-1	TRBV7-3	CASSLSHGEQFF
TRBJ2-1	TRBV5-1	CASSLGSSGSLDEQFF